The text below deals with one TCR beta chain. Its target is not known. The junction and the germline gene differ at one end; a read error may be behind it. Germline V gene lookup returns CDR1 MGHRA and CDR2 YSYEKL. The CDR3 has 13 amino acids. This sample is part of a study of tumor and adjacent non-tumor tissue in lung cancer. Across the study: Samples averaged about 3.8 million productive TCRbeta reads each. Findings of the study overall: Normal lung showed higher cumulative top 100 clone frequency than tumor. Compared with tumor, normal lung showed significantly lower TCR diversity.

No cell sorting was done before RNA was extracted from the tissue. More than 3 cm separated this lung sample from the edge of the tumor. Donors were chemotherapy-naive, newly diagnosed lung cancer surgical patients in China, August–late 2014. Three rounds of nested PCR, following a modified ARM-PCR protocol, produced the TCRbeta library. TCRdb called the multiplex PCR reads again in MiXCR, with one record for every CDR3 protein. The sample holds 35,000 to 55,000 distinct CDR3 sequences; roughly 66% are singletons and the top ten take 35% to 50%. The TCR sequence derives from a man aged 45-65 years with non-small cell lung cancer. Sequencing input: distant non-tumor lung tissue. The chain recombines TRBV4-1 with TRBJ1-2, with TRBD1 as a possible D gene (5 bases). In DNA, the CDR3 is TGCGCCAACAGCCCCAGGGAGAATTATGGCTACACCTTC. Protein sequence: CANSPRENYGYTF.